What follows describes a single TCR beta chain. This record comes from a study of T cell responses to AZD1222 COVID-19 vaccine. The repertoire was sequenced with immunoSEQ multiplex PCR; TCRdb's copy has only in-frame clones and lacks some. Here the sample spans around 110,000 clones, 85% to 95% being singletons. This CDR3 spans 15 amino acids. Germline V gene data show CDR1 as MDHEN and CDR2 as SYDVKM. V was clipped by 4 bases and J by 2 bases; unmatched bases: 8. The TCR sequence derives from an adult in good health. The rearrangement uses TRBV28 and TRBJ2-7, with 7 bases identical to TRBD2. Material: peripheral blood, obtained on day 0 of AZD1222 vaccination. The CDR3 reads CASSSPGGSPYEQYF. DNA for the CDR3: TGTGCCAGCAGTTCACCCGGGGGGAGTCCCTACGAGCAGTACTTC.